These 29 T cell receptor beta chains originate from one sample sequenced in a study of blood T cell repertoires in COVID-19. This table comes from immunoSEQ multiplex PCR, and its TCRdb copy is limited to in-frame clones, with some not included. In the table there are about 50,000 clones, more than 80% of which are singletons. Sequenced: peripheral blood. These receptors came from a human donor in a cohort sampled during active COVID-19.

The chain has TRBV18 and TRBJ1-1; D unclear. This CDR3 has 16 amino acids. Trimming took 3 bases from V and 0 from J, leaving 14 bases between them. Germline CDR1 and CDR2: KGHSH and LQKENI. The CDR3 DNA reads as TGTGCCAGCTCACCGGCGGTACCACGCATGAACACTGAAGCTTTCTTT. It is translated as CASSPAVPRMNTEAFF.

The V and J genes are TRBV2 and TRBJ1-4; D unresolved. V was shortened by 4 bases and J by 2 bases, with 5 bases between the two germline ends. This CDR3 has 13 residues. CDR1 and CDR2 (germline): SNHLY, FYNNEI. DNA of the CDR3: TGTGCCAGCAGTGGGGAGACTAATGAAAAACTGTTTTTT. Its translation: CASSGETNEKLFF.

V usage is TRBV7-9 and J usage is TRBJ1-6; no clear D gene. The CDR3 is 13 residues long. Trimming took 5 bases from V and 6 from J, leaving 8 bases between them. The V gene's germline CDR1 is SEHNR and CDR2 FQNEAQ (reference sequence). The CDR3 is CASSPSGNSPLHF. In DNA, the CDR3 is TGTGCCAGCAGCCCTAGTGGTAATTCACCCCTCCACTTT.

The chain uses TRBV29-1 and TRBJ2-1; 8 bases map to TRBD1. Trimming at V came to 4 bases and at J to 0 bases, leaving 5 bases not matched to a gene. Germline CDR1 is SQVTM and CDR2 is ANQGSEA. This CDR3 is built from 15 residues. The CDR3, as DNA: TGCAGCGTTGGGGACAGGACGAACTCCTACAATGAGCAGTTCTTC. It codes for CSVGDRTNSYNEQFF.

CDR3 in DNA: TGCGCCAGCAGTGAGTCGATTCACAGGGGGCTTTCCTACAATGAGCAGTTCTTC. It translates to CASSESIHRGLSYNEQFF. The rearrangement uses TRBV10-1 and TRBJ2-1; 9 positions agree with TRBD1. The CDR3 consists of 18 residues. V shed 0 bases and J 1 base; nucleotides not matched to a gene: 7. CDR1 and CDR2 from the germline V gene are WNHNN and SYGVQD (reference sequence).

The chain combines TRBV3-1 (or the pseudogene TRBV3-2) with TRBJ2-6, with D possibly being TRBD2 (6 bases). Trimming took off 2 bases at V and 3 bases at J, with 8 bases between the two ends. Per the germline V gene, CDR1 is LGHDT and CDR2 is YNNKEL (reference sequence). The CDR3 is made up of 15 amino acids. This CDR3 is CASSQLGGGANVLTF. The CDR3 DNA follows: TGTGCCAGCAGCCAACTGGGGGGTGGGGCCAACGTCCTGACTTTC.

The table lists this clone with a count of one. The rearrangement links TRBV7-3 to TRBJ2-1; TRBD1 might be the D (5 bases). The V end lost 2 bases, the J end lost 0 bases, and 11 bases lay between the germline ends. The CDR3 consists of 16 residues. Germline CDR1 is SGHTA and CDR2 is FQGTGA. The CDR3 spells CASSLGAHTSYNEQFF. The CDR3 DNA is TGTGCCAGCAGCTTAGGGGCCCATACCTCCTACAATGAGCAGTTCTTC.

This chain links TRBV29-1 with TRBJ2-3; TRBD2 agrees at 9 bases. V was clipped by 3 bases and J by 3 bases; unmatched bases: 7. Germline V CDR1 and CDR2: SQVTM, ANQGSEA. This CDR3 comprises 15 residues. CDR3 DNA sequence: TGCAGCGTTGAGGGGGCTAGCGGGGTAACAGATACGCAGTATTTT. Translation gives CSVEGASGVTDTQYF.

This clone was picked up a small number of times. V gene TRBV27 combines with J gene TRBJ2-1, with a tentative D call TRBD1 (6 bases). The germline V and J ends were trimmed by 6 bases and 8 bases, with 26 bases remaining between them. Looked up from germline, CDR1 is MNHEY and CDR2 is SMNVEV (reference sequence). The CDR3 has 17 amino acids. The CDR3 region has the DNA TGTGCCAGCAGGCTTGGATTCGGACAGACTTCGATCTATGAGCAGTTCTTC. Residues: CASRLGFGQTSIYEQFF.

In this sample, this clone turned up once. This chain uses TRBV7-8 with TRBJ2-1, with 8 bases that match TRBD1. CDR3 length: 15 amino acids. The trim removed 6 bases at V and 6 bases at J, leaving 10 bases unmatched. CDR1 SGHVS and CDR2 FQNEAQ come from the germline V gene. CDR3 bases: TGTGCCAGCAGGTGGTCCAGGGGGCAGGGCAATGAGCAGTTCTTC. This encodes CASRWSRGQGNEQFF.

This rearrangement joins TRBV15 to TRBJ2-7; maybe TRBD1 (5 bases). The germline V and J ends were trimmed by 0 bases and 3 bases, with 15 bases remaining between them. CDR3 length: 16 residues. Per germline, CDR1 LNHNV and CDR2 YYDKDF (reference sequence). The CDR3 bases are TGTGCCACCAGCAGAGATCCAAAGGGGATTAACTACGAGCAGTACTTC. It yields the protein CATSRDPKGINYEQYF.

This sequence joins TRBV30 and TRBJ1-1; unclear D gene. The CDR3 consists of 11 residues. Germline loops: CDR1 GTSNPN, CDR2 SVGIG (reference sequence). V lost 4 bases and J lost 2, with 5 bases in between. This chain's CDR3 is CAWTRNTEAFF. The CDR3 DNA is TGTGCCTGGACTAGAAACACTGAAGCTTTCTTT.

The rearrangement links TRBV18 to TRBJ1-1; a possible D gene is TRBD1 (6 bases). Looked up from germline, CDR1 is KGHSH and CDR2 is LQKENI. The CDR3 runs to 13 residues. The ends were cut back, 2 bases at V and 3 bases at J, with 7 bases in the middle. CDR3: CASSPNRDTEAFF. The DNA of the CDR3 is TGTGCCAGCTCACCAAACAGGGACACTGAAGCTTTCTTT. Together with reference TRBV18 and TRBJ1-1, the CDR3 gives the full variable domain: NAGVMQNPRHLVRRRGQEARLRCSPMKGHSHVYWYRQLPEEGLKFMVYLQKENIIDESGMPKERFSAEFPKEGPSILRIQQVVRGDSAAYFCASSPNRDTEAFFGQGTRLTVV.

The chain carries TRBV4-3 and TRBJ2-3; weak D call: TRBD1 (6 bases). Trimming cost V 3 bases and J 0 bases, with 10 bases left between them. The CDR3 is 15 amino acids. CDR1 LGHNA and CDR2 YSLEER come from the germline V gene. CDR3 region: CASSQGARSTDTQYF. DNA for the CDR3: TGCGCCAGCAGCCAGGGGGCGAGAAGCACAGATACGCAGTATTTT.

This chain connects TRBV30 to TRBJ2-1, with 10 bases aligning to TRBD2. From germline, CDR1 is GTSNPN and CDR2 SVGIG (reference sequence). The CDR3 has 15 amino acids. Unmatched junction bases numbered 6, after V lost 3 bases and J lost 4 bases. CDR3 sequence reads: CAWRGTSGKYNEQFF. The DNA of the CDR3 is TGTGCCTGGAGGGGAACTAGCGGGAAGTACAATGAGCAGTTCTTC.

This chain joins TRBV19 and TRBJ2-5, with 10 bases lining up with TRBD1. Germline trimming cut 3 bases from V and 5 bases from J; bases unmatched to any gene: 3. Germline-derived CDR1 and CDR2 are LNHDA and SQIVND (reference sequence). This CDR3 region has 14 residues. CDR3 DNA: TGTGCCAGTAGTATGAGACAGGGGGCCGAGACCCAGTACTTC. Protein: CASSMRQGAETQYF.

This rearrangement joins TRBV5-1 to TRBJ1-5; TRBD1 is a possible D gene (5 bases). Deletions cut 3 bases from V and 4 bases from J, with 14 bases between. Germline V gene data show CDR1 as SGHRS and CDR2 as YFSETQ. The CDR3 runs to 15 residues. Here the CDR3 reads CASSSSGLWNQPQHF. For the CDR3, the DNA is TGCGCCAGCAGCTCATCAGGGCTTTGGAATCAGCCCCAGCATTTT.

This sequence joins TRBV6-6 and TRBJ2-3; TRBD2 matches 11 bases. After removal of 9 bases from V and 5 bases from J, the junction contained 13 bases not matched to a gene. This CDR3 comprises 16 residues. CDR1 is MNHNY, CDR2 SVGAGI, per germline (reference sequence). Here the CDR3 reads CASTPRLAGGGDTQYF. CDR3 in DNA: TGTGCCAGTACCCCCCGGCTAGCGGGGGGTGGAGATACGCAGTATTTT.

This rearrangement joins TRBV6-5 to TRBJ2-1; 8 bases align to TRBD2. Germline CDR1 MNHEY, CDR2 SVGAGI. After removal of 8 bases from V and 4 bases from J, the junction contained 7 bases not matched to a gene. CDR3 length: 14 residues. The CDR3 sequence is CASSLAEPYNEQFF. DNA of the CDR3: TGTGCCAGCTCACTAGCGGAGCCTTACAATGAGCAGTTCTTC.

This rearrangement joins TRBV29-1 to TRBJ2-7, with a weak D call TRBD1 (7 bases). Germline V CDR1 and CDR2: SQVTM, ANQGSEA. The CDR3 consists of 13 residues. V lost 7 bases and J 3 bases, leaving 16 bases between the germline ends. Here the CDR3 reads CSAAGGIGYEQYF. In DNA form, the CDR3 reads TGCAGCGCCGCAGGGGGGATTGGCTACGAGCAGTACTTC.

The CDR3, as DNA: TGCAGCGTTGAAGGGTTGACGGGGGACTATGGCTACACCTTC. It codes for CSVEGLTGDYGYTF. The rearrangement joins TRBV29-1 to TRBJ1-2; D perhaps matches TRBD1 (5 bases). V was cut by 1 base and J by 3 bases, with 12 bases left in between. CDR3 length: 14 amino acids. Germline CDR1 SQVTM, CDR2 ANQGSEA.

This clone appeared once. The chain recombines TRBV7-2 with TRBJ2-5; 8 bases are shared with TRBD1. The CDR3 consists of 15 residues. With 5 bases clipped from V and 3 bases from J, the junction kept 8 bases outside the gene matches. Germline V CDR1 and CDR2: SGHTA, FQGNSA. The CDR3: CASSPRQGPKETQYF. As DNA, the CDR3 is TGTGCCAGCAGCCCACGACAGGGGCCGAAAGAGACCCAGTACTTC.

The V and J genes are TRBV4-1 and TRBJ2-3, with a weak D call TRBD2 (7 bases). The germline gives CDR1 MGHRA, CDR2 YSYEKL. V was shortened by 1 base and J by 2 bases, with 19 bases between the two germline ends. The CDR3 sequence is 18 residues long. The chain's CDR3 is CASSQGVGRGAYTDTQYF. The CDR3 nucleotides read TGCGCCAGCAGCCAAGGGGTGGGTCGGGGGGCGTACACAGATACGCAGTATTTT.

The table lists this clone with a few counts. The rearrangement joins TRBV5-1 to TRBJ2-5; D might be TRBD1 (5 bases). The CDR3 is 14 residues long. V lost 0 bases, J lost 1 base, and 7 bases lay in between. Germline V gene data show CDR1 as SGHRS and CDR2 as YFSETQ. This chain's CDR3 is CASSLGGSQETQYF. CDR3 bases: TGCGCCAGCAGCTTGGGGGGCAGCCAAGAGACCCAGTACTTC.

The chain has TRBV30 and TRBJ2-3; D remains ambiguous. Germline V gene lookup returns CDR1 GTSNPN and CDR2 SVGIG (reference sequence). V was cut by 3 bases and J by 4 bases, with 5 bases left in between. This CDR3 contains 11 residues. The CDR3 protein is CAWSLADTQYF. CDR3 nucleotide sequence: TGTGCCTGGAGCCTCGCAGATACGCAGTATTTT.

This chain connects TRBV19 to TRBJ2-7; D not resolved. CDR3 length: 13 amino acids. The germline V and J ends were trimmed by 1 base and 9 bases, with 13 bases remaining between them. Germline V gene lookup returns CDR1 LNHDA and CDR2 SQIVND (reference sequence). This CDR3 reads CASSIVAEAGQYF. CDR3 coding DNA: TGTGCCAGTAGTATAGTGGCCGAGGCTGGGCAGTACTTC.

This chain links TRBV18 with TRBJ1-5; 9 positions match TRBD1. The germline gives CDR1 KGHSH, CDR2 LQKENI. The CDR3 has 16 amino acids. The trim removed 5 bases at V and 6 bases at J, leaving 11 bases unmatched. CDR3 DNA: TGTGCCAGCTCATCCTATAGGGACAGGGATGGTCAGCCCCAGCATTTT. Encoded protein: CASSSYRDRDGQPQHF.

The CDR3 coding sequence is TGCGCCAGCAGCTTGTATGGCCCTGGTGGCACCGGGGAGCTGTTTTTT. This translates into CASSLYGPGGTGELFF. The V call is TRBV5-1, the J call TRBJ2-2; unclear D gene. The CDR3 is 16 residues long. CDR1 and CDR2 from the germline V gene are SGHRS and YFSETQ. V was cut by 1 base and J by 4 bases, with 14 bases left in between.

This chain joins TRBV21-1 and TRBJ2-7; TRBD1 reflects the table's D call only, with no check against the DNA. TRBV21-1 is termed a pseudogene. The CDR3 totals 11 residues. CDR3 loop: CASSQINEQYF. The CDR3 DNA reads as TGTGCCAGCAGCCAAATCAACGAGCAGTACTTC.